This TCR beta chain was captured in a study of blood T cell repertoires in COVID-19. Study as a whole: Italy, Spain and the United States were the sources of the convalescent and acute COVID-19 samples. T cells, B-cell-depleted T cells, or PBMCs supplied cDNA or gDNA.

Germline CDR1 reads MRHNA; CDR2 reads SNTAGT. The CDR3 sequence is 13 residues long. The ends lost 10 bases at V and 1 base at J; junction bases unmatched: 5. As handled by the study authors: From reference gene primer amplification, estimates of nucleated cell counts were derived. Method: immunoSEQ multiplex PCR; TCRdb's copy keeps in-frame clones and lacks some. V, J and clone size reflect that table, while D and trimming were determined from the DNA. This sample has about 230,000 clones, with over 70% found just once. Sequencing was performed on peripheral blood. V gene TRBV6-4 combines with J gene TRBJ1-1; TRBD1 aligns across 8 bases. This TCR was sampled from a man in his forties or fifties with acute or convalescent COVID-19. CDR3 protein: CANRGGPNTEAFF. In DNA form, the CDR3 reads TGTGCCAACAGGGGGGGACCGAACACTGAAGCTTTCTTT.